The rows below give T cell receptor beta chains drawn from one sample of a study of T cell repertoires in cytomegalovirus infection. TCRdb redid the calling of the reads with MiXCR, one entry per CDR3 protein. Of approximately 200,000 distinct CDR3 sequences in the sample, roughly 27% were seen once. The specimen was PBMCs. All receptors derive from a human donor in good health (CMV status not recorded). Some clones in this sample may be carry-over from other donors' samples. Both conserved end residues are part of each CDR3. A D gene is named only where the DNA matches it firmly. Rows give clone size only sometimes, using once, few, many, or a class for an expanded clone.

V gene: TRBV29-1
clone size: -
J gene: TRBJ2-7
D gene: TRBD1
CDR3 DNA: TGCAGCGTTAGACAGGGAAACTCCTACGAGCAGTACTTC
CDR3 protein: CSVRQGNSYEQYF

V gene: TRBV2
clone size: -
J gene: TRBJ2-7
D gene: -
CDR3 DNA: TGTGCCAGCGGACAGCTTTACTCCTACGAGCAGTACTTC
CDR3 protein: CASGQLYSYEQYF

V gene: TRBV28
clone size: -
J gene: TRBJ1-1
D gene: -
CDR3 DNA: TGTGCCAGCAGTCCCGCCGGGATTGAAGCTTTCTTT
CDR3 protein: CASSPAGIEAFF

V gene: TRBV7-2
clone size: few
J gene: TRBJ2-7
D gene: -
CDR3 DNA: TGTGCCAGCAGCCGCCGGTGGGGCGAGCAGTACTTC
CDR3 protein: CASSRRWGEQYF

V gene: TRBV18
clone size: few
J gene: TRBJ1-2
D gene: -
CDR3 DNA: TGTGCCAGCTCACCGACGGGACAACTAAACTATGGCTACACCTTC
CDR3 protein: CASSPTGQLNYGYTF

V gene: TRBV7-2
clone size: many
J gene: TRBJ2-3
D gene: -
CDR3 DNA: TGTGCCAGCAGCTTCCGACAATCCACAGATACGCAGTATTTT
CDR3 protein: CASSFRQSTDTQYF

V gene: TRBV12-3/TRBV12-4
clone size: few
J gene: TRBJ2-1
D gene: -
CDR3 DNA: TGTGCCAGCAGCTATAGGGACCCGGGAAGTGAGCAGTTCTTC
CDR3 protein: CASSYRDPGSEQFF

V gene: TRBV12-3/TRBV12-4
clone size: once
J gene: TRBJ2-7
D gene: -
CDR3 DNA: TGTGCCAGCAGCCTCATTATCGGGCCAGCCGCGTACGAGCAGTACTTC
CDR3 protein: CASSLIIGPAAYEQYF

V gene: TRBV19
clone size: -
J gene: TRBJ2-7
D gene: -
CDR3 DNA: TGTGCCAGTAGTACGTCCGGGAACGAGCAGTACTTC
CDR3 protein: CASSTSGNEQYF

V gene: TRBV19
clone size: once
J gene: TRBJ1-5
D gene: -
CDR3 DNA: TGTGCCAGTAGCTCTACTCCCGTTAGGGAGCCCCAGCATTTT
CDR3 protein: CASSSTPVREPQHF

V gene: TRBV7-2
clone size: few
J gene: TRBJ1-6
D gene: -
CDR3 DNA: TGTGCCAGCAGCTCGGACCGGCTAAGTCCCCTCCACTTT
CDR3 protein: CASSSDRLSPLHF

V gene: TRBV20-1
clone size: few
J gene: TRBJ2-5
D gene: -
CDR3 DNA: TGCAGTGCTAGGGAACAAGAGACCCAGTACTTC
CDR3 protein: CSAREQETQYF

V gene: TRBV15
clone size: -
J gene: TRBJ1-5
D gene: -
CDR3 DNA: TGTGCCACCAGCAGAGATTGGACAGAGGGGCAGCCCCAGCATTTT
CDR3 protein: CATSRDWTEGQPQHF

V gene: TRBV6-5
clone size: -
J gene: TRBJ1-2
D gene: TRBD1
CDR3 DNA: TGTGCCAGCAGTTCGGATAAGGACAGGGGGCGGAGAGGCTACACCTTC
CDR3 protein: CASSSDKDRGRRGYTF

V gene: TRBV12-3/TRBV12-4
clone size: few
J gene: TRBJ1-2
D gene: -
CDR3 DNA: TGTGCCAGCAACCTACAGGAAAGCTATGGCTACACCTTC
CDR3 protein: CASNLQESYGYTF

V gene: TRBV7-9
clone size: few
J gene: TRBJ1-2
D gene: -
CDR3 DNA: TGTGCCAGCAGGTTGGGTTCGGGCAGCTCTGATGGCTACACCTTC
CDR3 protein: CASRLGSGSSDGYTF

V gene: TRBV12-3/TRBV12-4
clone size: few
J gene: TRBJ1-1
D gene: -
CDR3 DNA: TGTGCCAGCAGTTTCGGCTCACGAGGGCTGAACACTGAAGCTTTCTTT
CDR3 protein: CASSFGSRGLNTEAFF

V gene: TRBV7-2
clone size: many
J gene: TRBJ1-5
D gene: TRBD1
CDR3 DNA: TGTGCCAGCAGCTTAGCGCAGGGGGCGGTGAATCAGCCCCAGCATTTT
CDR3 protein: CASSLAQGAVNQPQHF

V gene: TRBV12-3/TRBV12-4
clone size: few
J gene: TRBJ1-2
D gene: TRBD1
CDR3 DNA: TGTGCCAGCAGTCCGGACAGGGGTAACTATGGCTACACCTTC
CDR3 protein: CASSPDRGNYGYTF

V gene: TRBV7-9
clone size: -
J gene: TRBJ1-1
D gene: -
CDR3 DNA: TGTGCCAGCAGCTTAGATCTGGGGAACACTGAAGCTTTCTTT
CDR3 protein: CASSLDLGNTEAFF

V gene: TRBV20-1
clone size: -
J gene: TRBJ2-1
D gene: -
CDR3 DNA: TGCAGTGCTAGAAGGGGAGGCTACAATGAGCAGTTCTTC
CDR3 protein: CSARRGGYNEQFF

V gene: TRBV7-9
clone size: -
J gene: TRBJ1-5
D gene: -
CDR3 DNA: TGTGCCAGCAGTCCCGGAGGGGGCAATCAGCCCCAGCATTTT
CDR3 protein: CASSPGGGNQPQHF

V gene: TRBV7-2
clone size: -
J gene: TRBJ1-1
D gene: -
CDR3 DNA: TGTGCCAGCAGCTTAGACGGGGCATTAACAGCTTTCTTT
CDR3 protein: CASSLDGALTAFF

V gene: TRBV11-2
clone size: few
J gene: TRBJ2-5
D gene: TRBD2
CDR3 DNA: TGTGCCAGCAGCTTTGGACTAGCGGGGGGGCCGGGGCAAGAGACCCAGTACTTC
CDR3 protein: CASSFGLAGGPGQETQYF

V gene: TRBV7-6
clone size: -
J gene: TRBJ2-1
D gene: TRBD2
CDR3 DNA: TGTGCCAGCAGCTTAGGACGCCGACTAGCGGGGGGCCGTAATGTTCATGAGCAGTTCTTC
CDR3 protein: CASSLGRRLAGGRNVHEQFF

V gene: TRBV18
clone size: -
J gene: TRBJ2-3
D gene: TRBD2
CDR3 DNA: TGTGCCAGCTCTGAACTAGCGGGCACAGATACGCAGTATTTT
CDR3 protein: CASSELAGTDTQYF

V gene: TRBV20-1
clone size: -
J gene: TRBJ2-5
D gene: -
CDR3 DNA: TGCAGTGCATCGGGCCTTAGAGCTCCAGAAGAGACCCAGTACTTC
CDR3 protein: CSASGLRAPEETQYF

V gene: TRBV6-5
clone size: -
J gene: TRBJ2-6
D gene: -
CDR3 DNA: TGTGCCAGCAGTCGCACAGGGAGCTCGGGGGCCAACGTCCTGACTTTC
CDR3 protein: CASSRTGSSGANVLTF

V gene: TRBV7-8
clone size: -
J gene: TRBJ1-1
D gene: -
CDR3 DNA: TGTGCCAGCAACGGTGGGGAGAATACTGAAGCTTTCTTT
CDR3 protein: CASNGGENTEAFF

V gene: TRBV20-1
clone size: few
J gene: TRBJ2-5
D gene: TRBD1
CDR3 DNA: TGCAGTGCTAAAAACGGGACAGGGGCTCGAGAGACCCAGTACTTC
CDR3 protein: CSAKNGTGARETQYF

V gene: TRBV20-1
clone size: few
J gene: TRBJ2-7
D gene: TRBD2
CDR3 DNA: TGCAGTGCTAGACCTCTGGGGCGGGGGGCAACCTACGAGCAGTACTTC
CDR3 protein: CSARPLGRGATYEQYF

V gene: TRBV7-3
clone size: -
J gene: TRBJ1-1
D gene: TRBD1
CDR3 DNA: TGTGCCAGCAGCCTCGGGACAGGAGATACCAACACTGAAGCTTTCTTT
CDR3 protein: CASSLGTGDTNTEAFF

V gene: TRBV19
clone size: few
J gene: TRBJ2-6
D gene: -
CDR3 DNA: TGTGCCAGTACCACCAGGGAAACTGCTGGGGCCAACGTCCTGACTTTC
CDR3 protein: CASTTRETAGANVLTF

V gene: TRBV7-8
clone size: many
J gene: TRBJ1-1
D gene: -
CDR3 DNA: TGTGCCAGCAGGACAGATACAGTGAGCACTGAAGCTTTCTTT
CDR3 protein: CASRTDTVSTEAFF

V gene: TRBV4-2
clone size: few
J gene: TRBJ1-5
D gene: TRBD1
CDR3 DNA: TGTGCCAGCAGCCAAGAAGGGGGCAGCGGCAATCAGCCCCAGCATTTT
CDR3 protein: CASSQEGGSGNQPQHF

V gene: TRBV7-3
clone size: many
J gene: TRBJ2-5
D gene: -
CDR3 DNA: TGTGCCAGCAGCTCCAATCCCGGCAGCCAAGAGACCCAGTACTTC
CDR3 protein: CASSSNPGSQETQYF

V gene: TRBV4-1
clone size: -
J gene: TRBJ1-2
D gene: -
CDR3 DNA: TGCGCCAGCAGTCATCCCTCTAACTATGGCTACACCTTC
CDR3 protein: CASSHPSNYGYTF

V gene: TRBV7-9
clone size: many
J gene: TRBJ2-4
D gene: -
CDR3 DNA: TGTGCCAGCAGCTTAAGGGGCTCAGAGGCGATAGCCAAAAACATTCAGTACTTC
CDR3 protein: CASSLRGSEAIAKNIQYF

V gene: TRBV20-1
clone size: few
J gene: TRBJ1-5
D gene: TRBD1
CDR3 DNA: TGCAGTGCTAGACTACAGGGGTTAAGTCAGCCCCAGCATTTT
CDR3 protein: CSARLQGLSQPQHF

V gene: TRBV2
clone size: -
J gene: TRBJ2-4
D gene: -
CDR3 DNA: TGTGCCAGCAGTGAATCAGGGCCCGGAAACATTCAGTACTTC
CDR3 protein: CASSESGPGNIQYF

V gene: TRBV20-1
clone size: -
J gene: TRBJ2-2
D gene: -
CDR3 DNA: TGCAGTGCTAGGAACGGGGGGGAGCTGTTTTTT
CDR3 protein: CSARNGGELFF

V gene: TRBV7-9
clone size: -
J gene: TRBJ2-3
D gene: -
CDR3 DNA: TGTGCCAGCAGCCCCGATGATACGCAGTATTTT
CDR3 protein: CASSPDDTQYF

V gene: TRBV7-3
clone size: -
J gene: TRBJ2-2
D gene: -
CDR3 DNA: TGTGCCAGCAGCCGAATGGGGGGAAGGAACACCGGGGAGCTGTTTTTT
CDR3 protein: CASSRMGGRNTGELFF

V gene: TRBV5-1
clone size: few
J gene: TRBJ1-2
D gene: -
CDR3 DNA: TGCGCCAGCAGCTTGGCCGGGGACGGCGACTATGGCTACACCTTC
CDR3 protein: CASSLAGDGDYGYTF

V gene: TRBV15
clone size: few
J gene: TRBJ2-2
D gene: -
CDR3 DNA: TGTGCCACCAGCAGAGATTGGGGAGAGAGCACCGGGGAGCTGTTTTTT
CDR3 protein: CATSRDWGESTGELFF

V gene: TRBV14
clone size: few
J gene: TRBJ2-5
D gene: -
CDR3 DNA: TGTGCCAGCAGCCACTCCCGGGACCACCAAGAGACCCAGTACTTC
CDR3 protein: CASSHSRDHQETQYF

V gene: TRBV12-3/TRBV12-4
clone size: -
J gene: TRBJ1-1
D gene: TRBD1
CDR3 DNA: TGTGCCAGCAGTTTACAGACAGGGGGGACTGAAGCTTTCTTT
CDR3 protein: CASSLQTGGTEAFF

V gene: TRBV12-3/TRBV12-4
clone size: -
J gene: TRBJ2-2
D gene: -
CDR3 DNA: TGTGCCAGCAGCGTAACAGGGAGGGAGCTGTTTTTT
CDR3 protein: CASSVTGRELFF

V gene: TRBV7-8
clone size: few
J gene: TRBJ2-7
D gene: -
CDR3 DNA: TGTGCCAGCAGCTTAGTGCAGTCCTACGAGCAGTACTTC
CDR3 protein: CASSLVQSYEQYF

V gene: TRBV12-3/TRBV12-4
clone size: -
J gene: TRBJ1-2
D gene: TRBD1
CDR3 DNA: TGTGCCAGCAGTCCCCCGACAGGGATGGGCTATGGCTACACCTTC
CDR3 protein: CASSPPTGMGYGYTF

V gene: TRBV11-2
clone size: -
J gene: TRBJ2-7
D gene: -
CDR3 DNA: TGTGCCAGCAGCTTAGTGCGCAGGGGATACGAGCAGTACTTC
CDR3 protein: CASSLVRRGYEQYF

V gene: TRBV5-1
clone size: few
J gene: TRBJ2-1
D gene: -
CDR3 DNA: TGCGCCAGCAGCTTGGCAGCCGATAGCTCCTACAATGAGCAGTTCTTC
CDR3 protein: CASSLAADSSYNEQFF

V gene: TRBV20-1
clone size: -
J gene: TRBJ1-1
D gene: -
CDR3 DNA: TGCAGTGCTAGAGTGGTACGTGAAGCTTTCTTT
CDR3 protein: CSARVVREAFF